One TCR beta chain is described in this entry. Its target is unknown. Collection of blood occurred at baseline, at cycle 4 day 1, and at cycle 7 day 1. The entry originates in a study of OX40 agonist ivuxolimab in advanced cancers. About the study: The study reported partial responses in three patients: one hepatocellular carcinoma, two cutaneous melanoma.

The method was immunoSEQ multiplex PCR; TCRdb's version includes in-frame clones alone and lacks a portion of them. The sample records fewer than 50,000 clones, 70% to 90% being singletons. Germline V gene data show CDR1 as MNHEY and CDR2 as SVGAGI. The CDR3 runs 14 residues. J gave up 1 base and V 2 bases, and 1 base lay outside the gene matches. Study conclusions and caveats: Expanded clones were, on average, more numerous among CD8+ T cells than CD4+. The study found among the lowest clonal expansion in partial responders at 0.1-3.0 mg/kg.

The clonotype originates from an adult with an advanced solid tumor such as melanoma, head and neck, liver or kidney cancer. The sequenced sample was CD4+ or CD8+ T cells sorted from blood, obtained in a trial of the OX40 agonist ivuxolimab. The chain combines TRBV6-5 with TRBJ1-2, with 7 positions matching TRBD1. The CDR3 coding sequence is TGTGCCAGCAGTTACGGGGACAGTAACTATGGCTACACCTTC. It specifies CASSYGDSNYGYTF.